This TCR beta chain is drawn from a study of T cell changes during pregnancy in multiple sclerosis. Only in-frame clones appear in the TCRdb table, and some are missing; sequencing was by immunoSEQ multiplex PCR. The sample includes around 34,000 clones, approximately 90% seen only once; the top ten take roughly 10%. V was shortened by 10 bases and J by 8 bases, with 17 bases between the two germline ends. The CDR3 runs 13 residues. Germline V gene lookup returns CDR1 MNHEY and CDR2 SMNVEV (reference sequence). The TCR comes from a female donor with multiple sclerosis, enrolled in a pregnancy study. Sequenced material: CD8+ T cells from peripheral blood mononuclear cells, taken before pregnancy. The rearrangement links TRBV27 to TRBJ1-4; D might be TRBD1 (5 bases). The CDR3: CATKRGGGEKLFF. Written as DNA, the CDR3 is TGTGCCACAAAGCGGGGGGGTGGGGAAAAACTGTTTTTT. Together with reference TRBV27 and TRBJ1-4, the CDR3 gives the full variable domain: EAQVTQNPRYLITVTGKKLTVTCSQNMNHEYMSWYRQDPGLGLRQIYYSMNVEVTDKGDVPEGYKVSRKEKRNFPLILESPSPNQTSLYFCATKRGGGEKLFFGSGTQLSVL.